In this sample, the clone carrying this TCR beta chain turned up a few times. Its antigen remains unknown. TCRdb re-derived calls from the RACE reads in MiXCR, one entry per CDR3 protein. The profile shows 100,000 or so distinct CDR3 sequences, 30% to 35% of them singletons. Indicated time point: patch test 3, about 24 weeks after DPC sensitization. Treatment noted: therapeutic diphenylcyclopropenone sensitization with weekly scalp DPC. The record originates from a study of human T cells and chemical hapten exposure. Study context: Mainly, slight library volume differences in the pool made TCR yields vary. Points from the study as a whole: TCRs at a frequency above 1 in 1000 stayed unchanged with DPC sensitization.

Germline V gene data show CDR1 as SGHRS and CDR2 as YFSETQ. Trimming took 1 base from V and 11 from J, leaving 12 bases between them. The CDR3 is 12 residues long. The input for sequencing was whole blood, taken in connection with sensitization to the hapten diphenylcyclopropenone (DPC). This clonotype was obtained from a man aged 40-55 years with alopecia areata. Some clones in this sample may be carry-over from other donors' samples. The J gene is TRBJ1-2, the V gene TRBV5-1, with no clear D. CDR3: CASSLSGPTYTF. The CDR3 bases are TGCGCCAGCAGCTTGTCCGGTCCCACTTACACCTTC.